This is a list of T cell receptor beta chains from one sample in a study of T cell responses to AZD1222 COVID-19 vaccine. Assay used: immunoSEQ multiplex PCR; TCRdb lists only in-frame clones, some missing. The table lists 200,000 to 250,000 clones, approximately 94% of them singletons. Sample: peripheral blood, taken on day 0 of MenACWY control vaccination. These receptors all stem from an adult in good health. Each CDR3 is given with its conserved first and last residue. A D gene is named only where the DNA matches it firmly. A row's size may be missing; if present it is once, few, many or a size class.

>TRBV10-3|NA|TRBJ1-5|NA
TGTGCCATTAACATGGAATTCAATCAGCCCCAGCATTTT
CAINMEFNQPQHF
>TRBV7-9|NA|TRBJ2-7|NA
TGTGCCAGCAGCTTAGCATCCTTCCGGGGAAATCCGATAGGGGAGCAGTACTTC
CASSLASFRGNPIGEQYF
>TRBV7-9|NA|TRBJ1-3|NA
TGTGCCAGCAGCTTCGTAGTGGTCGTCGGGGACTCTGGAAACACCATATATTTT
CASSFVVVVGDSGNTIYF
>TRBV12-3/TRBV12-4|NA|TRBJ1-1|NA
TGTGCCAGCAGCCTACATGCGGGTGAAGCTTTCTTT
CASSLHAGEAFF
>TRBV4-2|NA|TRBJ1-3|NA
TGTGCCAGCAGCCAAGATGAAGGGGTGTACACCATATATTTT
CASSQDEGVYTIYF
>TRBV19|NA|TRBJ1-5|NA
TGTGCCAGTAGTATTCGGCAGTATCAGCCCCAGCATTTT
CASSIRQYQPQHF
>TRBV30|NA|TRBJ1-2|TRBD1
TGTGCCTGGAGTTGGGACAGGGGAGTGAGTGGCTACACCTTC
CAWSWDRGVSGYTF
>TRBV7-9|NA|TRBJ1-6|TRBD1
TGTGCCAGCAGCCCTCAGACAGGGACTAATTCACCCCTCCACTTT
CASSPQTGTNSPLHF
>TRBV27|NA|TRBJ2-3|NA
TGTGCCAGTGCCTGGACAGACCTCTGGGGGACGCAGTATTTT
CASAWTDLWGTQYF
>TRBV4-1|NA|TRBJ1-6|NA
TGCGCCAGTCAGGAGGGACAAGACAATTCACCCCTCCACTTT
CASQEGQDNSPLHF
>TRBV6-2/TRBV6-3|NA|TRBJ1-1|TRBD1
TGTGCCAGCAGATACTCAGGGGGCCCGTTCACTGAAGCTTTCTTT
CASRYSGGPFTEAFF
>TRBV18|NA|TRBJ1-1|NA
TGTGCCAGCTCACCCATCCGACAGAACACTGAAGCTTTCTTT
CASSPIRQNTEAFF
>TRBV6-6|NA|TRBJ2-3|NA
TGTGCCAGCAGTTCCAATAGCGGAGCTAGCACAGATACGCAGTATTTT
CASSSNSGASTDTQYF
>TRBV19|NA|TRBJ2-4|TRBD1
TGTGCCAGTAGTATTGCTGGACAGGGTCGGATCATTCAGTACTTC
CASSIAGQGRIIQYF
>TRBV12-3/TRBV12-4|NA|TRBJ1-5|NA
TGTGCCTCAGGGCGAAACCAGCCCCAGCATTTT
CASGRNQPQHF
>TRBV28|NA|TRBJ1-2|NA
TGTGCCAGCACCACAGGGCCTATCTATGGCTACACCTTC
CASTTGPIYGYTF
>TRBV18|NA|TRBJ2-1|TRBD1
TGTGCCAGCTCACCCTTACCGGACAGGGGATTGAGCAATGAGCAGTTCTTC
CASSPLPDRGLSNEQFF
>TRBV4-3|NA|TRBJ1-6|TRBD1
TGCGCCAGCAGCCATACAGGGGGCGGATCACCCCTCCACTTT
CASSHTGGGSPLHF
>TRBV28|once|TRBJ2-7|NA
TGTGCCAGCAGTTTTCGCCGGGGGGCGCTGGTCGAGCAGTACTTC
CASSFRRGALVEQYF
>TRBV7-2|NA|TRBJ1-2|TRBD1
TGTGCCAGCAGCTTAGATGGAATGACAGGGGCCAATGGCTACACCTTC
CASSLDGMTGANGYTF
>TRBV19|NA|TRBJ1-2|NA
TGTGCCAGTAGTATGGGGTATGGCTACACCTTC
CASSMGYGYTF
>TRBV6-5|NA|TRBJ1-5|TRBD1
TGTGCCAGCAATGGACAGGGCAATCAGCCCCAGCATTTT
CASNGQGNQPQHF
>TRBV28|NA|TRBJ2-7|TRBD1
TGTGCCAGTGAGACAGGGAATCTCGAGCAGTACTTC
CASETGNLEQYF
>TRBV14|NA|TRBJ1-2|NA
TGTGCCAGCAGCCAAGGGGGGACGGTATATGGCTACACCTTC
CASSQGGTVYGYTF